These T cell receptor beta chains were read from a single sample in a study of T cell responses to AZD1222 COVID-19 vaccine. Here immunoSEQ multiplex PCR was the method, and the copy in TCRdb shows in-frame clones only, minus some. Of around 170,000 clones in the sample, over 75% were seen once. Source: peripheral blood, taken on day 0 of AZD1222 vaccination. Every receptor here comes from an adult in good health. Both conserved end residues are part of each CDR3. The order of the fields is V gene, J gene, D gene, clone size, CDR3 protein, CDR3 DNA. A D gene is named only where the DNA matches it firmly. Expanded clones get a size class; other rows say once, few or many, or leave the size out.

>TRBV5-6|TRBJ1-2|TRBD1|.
CASSNRGIDYGYTF
TGTGCCAGCAGCAACAGGGGGATTGACTATGGCTACACCTTC
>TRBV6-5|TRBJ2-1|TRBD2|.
CASSQSGGAYPEQFF
TGTGCCAGCAGTCAAAGCGGGGGGGCCTATCCTGAGCAGTTCTTC
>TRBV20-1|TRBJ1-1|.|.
CMIQGVEAFF
TGCATGATACAGGGTGTAGAAGCTTTCTTT
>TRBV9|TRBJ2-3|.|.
CASSVFSHTDTQYF
TGTGCCAGCAGCGTCTTTTCCCACACAGATACGCAGTATTTT
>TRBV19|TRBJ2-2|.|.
CASKALQGSGSTGELFF
TGTGCCAGTAAGGCTCTACAGGGATCGGGGAGCACCGGGGAGCTGTTTTTT
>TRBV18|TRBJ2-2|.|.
CASSPGLTGELFF
TGTGCCAGCTCACCGGGCCTCACCGGGGAGCTGTTTTTT
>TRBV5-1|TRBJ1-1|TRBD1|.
CASSLLQGAEAFF
TGCGCCAGCAGCTTGTTACAGGGGGCAGAAGCTTTCTTT
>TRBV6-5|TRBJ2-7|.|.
CASSYLSNYEQYF
TGTGCCAGCAGTTACCTTTCTAACTACGAGCAGTACTTC
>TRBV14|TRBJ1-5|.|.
CASSQDVVQGLESNQPQHF
TGTGCCAGCAGCCAAGATGTAGTACAGGGCCTAGAAAGCAATCAGCCCCAGCATTTT
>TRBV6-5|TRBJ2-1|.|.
CASSAGGYNEQFF
TGTGCCAGTTCAGCCGGTGGGTACAATGAGCAGTTCTTC
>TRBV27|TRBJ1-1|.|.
CASSLGGGTEAFF
TGTGCCAGCAGTCTTGGGGGAGGCACTGAAGCTTTCTTT
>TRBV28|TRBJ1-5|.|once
CASSSLGGESNQPQHF
TGTGCCAGCAGTTCCCTTGGCGGGGAGAGCAATCAGCCCCAGCATTTT
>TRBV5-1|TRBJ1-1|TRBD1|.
CASSLGDRDNTEAFF
TGCGCCAGCAGCTTAGGAGACAGGGATAACACTGAAGCTTTCTTT
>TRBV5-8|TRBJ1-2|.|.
CASSWRGDNYGYTF
TGTGCCAGCAGCTGGCGAGGGGACAACTATGGCTACACCTTC
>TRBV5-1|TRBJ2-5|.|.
CASSLSPGGGQETQYF
TGCGCCAGCAGCTTGTCTCCAGGGGGAGGCCAAGAGACCCAGTACTTC
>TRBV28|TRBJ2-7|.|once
CASMRGWTQQYF
TGTGCCAGCATGAGGGGGTGGACTCAGCAGTACTTC
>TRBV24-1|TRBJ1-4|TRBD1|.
CATSDTGQGLEKLFF
TGTGCCACCAGTGATACGGGACAGGGGCTTGAAAAACTGTTTTTT
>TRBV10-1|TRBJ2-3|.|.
CASSETADTQYF
TGCGCCAGCAGTGAGACGGCAGATACGCAGTATTTT
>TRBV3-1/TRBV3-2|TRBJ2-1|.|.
CASSQATHRGGKDEQFF
TGTGCCAGCAGCCAAGCCACCCACAGGGGAGGGAAAGATGAGCAGTTCTTC
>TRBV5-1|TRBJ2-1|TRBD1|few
CASSGTGNNEQFF
TGCGCCAGCTCCGGGACAGGCAACAATGAGCAGTTCTTC
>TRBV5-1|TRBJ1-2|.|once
CASGREQLNYGYTF
TGCGCCAGCGGTCGGGAACAGCTGAACTATGGCTACACCTTC
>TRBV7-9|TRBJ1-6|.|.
CASSFPGASWSPLHF
TGTGCCAGCAGCTTTCCAGGCGCCAGCTGGTCACCCCTCCACTTT
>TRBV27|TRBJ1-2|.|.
CASSPQVTYGYTF
TGTGCCAGCAGTCCCCAGGTGACTTATGGCTACACCTTC
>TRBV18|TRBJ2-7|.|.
CASSNRVTRTYEQYF
TGTGCCAGCTCAAATAGGGTGACACGGACCTACGAGCAGTACTTC
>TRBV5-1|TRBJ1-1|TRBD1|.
CASRFGAGGYRTEAFF
TGCGCCAGCAGGTTCGGGGCAGGGGGCTATAGGACTGAAGCTTTCTTT
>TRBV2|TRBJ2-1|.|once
CASRQRTGFGNEQFF
TGTGCCAGCAGACAACGAACAGGGTTCGGGAATGAGCAGTTCTTC
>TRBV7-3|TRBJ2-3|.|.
CASSLQSSPDTQYF
TGTGCCAGCAGCTTACAGTCGTCCCCAGATACGCAGTATTTT
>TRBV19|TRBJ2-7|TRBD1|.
CASSYGQGHEQYF
TGTGCCAGTAGTTATGGACAGGGGCACGAGCAGTACTTC
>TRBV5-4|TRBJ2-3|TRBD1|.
CASSFVQGSDTQYF
TGTGCCAGCAGCTTCGTACAGGGGTCAGATACGCAGTATTTT
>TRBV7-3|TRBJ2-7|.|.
CASSLSQGPSYEQYF
TGTGCCAGCAGCTTAAGCCAGGGCCCCTCCTACGAGCAGTACTTC
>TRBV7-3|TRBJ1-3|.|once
CASSLTVGGGNTIYF
TGTGCCAGCAGCTTAACAGTCGGAGGTGGAAACACCATATATTTT
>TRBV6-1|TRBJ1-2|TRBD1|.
CASSEAERQGASWVYGYTF
TGTGCCAGCAGTGAAGCTGAGCGGCAGGGGGCCAGTTGGGTCTATGGCTACACCTTC
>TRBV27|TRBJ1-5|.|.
CADQPQHF
TGTGCGGATCAGCCCCAGCATTTT